Listed below are T cell receptor beta chains from one sample, sequenced in a study of T-cell reconstitution after alpha-beta-depleted transplantation in children. TCRdb reprocessed the PCR reads with MiXCR, giving one entry per CDR3 protein. Of nearly 20,000 distinct CDR3 sequences in the sample, approximately 13% were seen once. The sequencing used PBMCs, mostly from graft donor cells, collected 60 days after TCRalphabeta/CD19-depleted stem cell transplant. These receptors all stem from a female patient aged 2-10 years who had a stem cell transplant for congenital amegakaryocytic thrombocytopenia, so the T cells may come from the graft donor. CDR3s include the opening cysteine and the closing phenylalanine or tryptophan. D genes are given only for firm matches. The size entry is marked missing in some rows and otherwise reads once, few, many or a size class.

j_call clone_size v_call d_call cdr3_nt cdr3_aa
TRBJ2-5 few TRBV3-1 TRBD2 TGTGCCAGCAGCCAACCCGGGACTAGCGGGGAAGAGACCCAGTACTTC CASSQPGTSGEETQYF
TRBJ2-3 many TRBV29-1 NA TGCAGCGTTGTAGTGGCCCGGGGTCTGGGCACAGATACGCAGTATTTT CSVVVARGLGTDTQYF
TRBJ1-2 many TRBV28 TRBD1 TGTGCCAGCATAGAGGGCCTTAACAGGGGGTATGGCTACACCTTC CASIEGLNRGYGYTF
TRBJ2-1 medium-sized TRBV27 NA TGTGCCAGCAGTTCCAGGGTGAGCTCCTACAATGAGCAGTTCTTC CASSSRVSSYNEQFF
TRBJ2-3 many TRBV5-1 NA TGCGCCAGCAGCTGGCTACTAGCAGATACGCAGTATTTT CASSWLLADTQYF
TRBJ2-2 many TRBV28 TRBD1 TGTGCCAGCAGCACCGTTTTGGACAGGGCCCATTTATTGGACACCGGGGAGCTGTTTTTT CASSTVLDRAHLLDTGELFF
TRBJ1-2 NA TRBV20-1 NA TGCAGTGCTAGGCCCAGGACATTTCCACTCTATGGCTACACCTTC CSARPRTFPLYGYTF
TRBJ2-1 many TRBV7-2 TRBD2 TGTGCCAGCAGCCTCCAGAGCGGGAGGGCCTATGAGCAGTTCTTC CASSLQSGRAYEQFF
TRBJ2-1 many TRBV7-9 NA TGTGCCAGCACTAATAGCCACGACGGTGAGCAGTTCTTC CASTNSHDGEQFF
TRBJ2-3 NA TRBV25-1 TRBD2 TGTGCCAGCAGTGTAGCTGCGGGAGGACGCACAGATACGCAGTATTTT CASSVAAGGRTDTQYF
TRBJ1-4 many TRBV28 NA TGTGCCAGCAGTCCTAGTGCAACTAATGAAAAACTGTTTTTT CASSPSATNEKLFF
TRBJ2-1 many TRBV12-3/TRBV12-4 TRBD2 TGTGCCAGCAGTTTAGGGCGGGAGGGTGAGCAGTTCTTC CASSLGREGEQFF
TRBJ2-7 many TRBV20-1 NA TGCAGTGCTAGAGATGTTGGGGCCAGTATTTACGAGCAGTACTTC CSARDVGASIYEQYF
TRBJ2-1 medium-sized TRBV12-3/TRBV12-4 NA TGTGCCAGCCCCCCTTGGTGGGGTTACAATGAGCAGTTCTTC CASPPWWGYNEQFF
TRBJ1-2 NA TRBV19 NA TGTGCCAGTGCCCGAGGGCCGACCAAGAACCTTACTGGCTACACCTTC CASARGPTKNLTGYTF
TRBJ2-6 many TRBV14 NA TGTGCCAGCAGCCGAAGCTCTGGGGCCAACGTCCTGACTTTC CASSRSSGANVLTF
TRBJ1-1 many TRBV28 NA TGTGCCAGCAAGGTGGGTGGTACAGGGATCCCTGAAGCTTTCTTT CASKVGGTGIPEAFF
TRBJ1-1 many TRBV20-1 NA TGCAGTGCTAGAGTTGGGTACGGAAACACTGAAGCTTTCTTT CSARVGYGNTEAFF
TRBJ2-7 many TRBV28 NA TGTGCCAGCAGTTTCCGGGTTGGTCCTTACGAGCAGTACTTC CASSFRVGPYEQYF
TRBJ2-2 many TRBV5-1 TRBD2 TGCGCCAGCAGCTTGCGGCGGGAGGCGCACACCGGGGAGCTGTTTTTT CASSLRREAHTGELFF
TRBJ2-3 medium-sized TRBV5-1 NA TGCGCCAGCAGCTTGGTTGATCGGGGCACAGATACGCAGTATTTT CASSLVDRGTDTQYF
TRBJ1-6 many TRBV5-1 NA TGCGCCAGCAGCTTGGCCCCACAGGGTGGCCGCACTAATTCACCCCTCCACTTT CASSLAPQGGRTNSPLHF
TRBJ2-1 many TRBV15 NA TGTGCCACCAGCTTATCTGACTACAATGAGCAGTTCTTC CATSLSDYNEQFF
TRBJ2-1 NA TRBV20-1 TRBD2 TGCAGTGCTAGAGAAGCCAGCGGGAGGGCAACCTACAATGAGCAGTTCTTC CSAREASGRATYNEQFF
TRBJ2-5 many TRBV5-1 NA TGCGCCAGCAGGTTTCGGGGAGAGACCCAGTACTTC CASRFRGETQYF
TRBJ2-1 NA TRBV20-1 TRBD1 TGCAGTGCTAGATTCACCGGGACAGGTGCCTACAATGAGCAGTTCTTC CSARFTGTGAYNEQFF
TRBJ2-2 many TRBV2 TRBD2 TGTGCCAGCAGTTGGACTAGCGGGAGTACCGGGGAGCTGTTTTTT CASSWTSGSTGELFF
TRBJ2-7 many TRBV10-3 TRBD1 TGTGCCATCAGCGGAACAGGGGGCCACGAGCAGTACTTC CAISGTGGHEQYF